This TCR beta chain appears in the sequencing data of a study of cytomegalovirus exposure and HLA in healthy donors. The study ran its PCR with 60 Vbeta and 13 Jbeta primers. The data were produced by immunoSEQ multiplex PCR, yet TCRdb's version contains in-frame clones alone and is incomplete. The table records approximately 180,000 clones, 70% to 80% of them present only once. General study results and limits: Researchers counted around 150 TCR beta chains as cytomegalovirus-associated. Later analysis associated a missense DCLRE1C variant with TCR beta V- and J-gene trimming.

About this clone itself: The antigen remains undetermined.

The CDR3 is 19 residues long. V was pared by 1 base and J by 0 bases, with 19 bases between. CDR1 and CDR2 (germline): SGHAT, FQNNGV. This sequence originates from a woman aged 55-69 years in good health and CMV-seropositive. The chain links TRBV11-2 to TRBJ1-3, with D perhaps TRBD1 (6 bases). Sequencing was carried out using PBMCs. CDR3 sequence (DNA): TGTGCCAGCAGCTTAGTAGGACAGTTAATATCCTACTCTGGAAACACCATATATTTT. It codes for CASSLVGQLISYSGNTIYF.